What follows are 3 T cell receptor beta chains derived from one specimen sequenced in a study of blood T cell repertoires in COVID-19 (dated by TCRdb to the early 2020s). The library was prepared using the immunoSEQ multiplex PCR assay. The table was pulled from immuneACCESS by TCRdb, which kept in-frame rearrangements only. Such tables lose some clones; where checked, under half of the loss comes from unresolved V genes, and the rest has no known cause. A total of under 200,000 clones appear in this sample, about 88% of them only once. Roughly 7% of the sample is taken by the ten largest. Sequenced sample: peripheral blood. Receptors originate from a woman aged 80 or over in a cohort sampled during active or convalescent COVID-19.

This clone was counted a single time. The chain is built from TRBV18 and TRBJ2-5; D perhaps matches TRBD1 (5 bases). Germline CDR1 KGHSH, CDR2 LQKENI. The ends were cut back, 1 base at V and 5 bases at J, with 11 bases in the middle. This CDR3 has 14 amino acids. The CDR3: CASSPRQGRETQYF. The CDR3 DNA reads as TGTGCCAGCTCACCACGGCAGGGTAGGGAGACCCAGTACTTC.

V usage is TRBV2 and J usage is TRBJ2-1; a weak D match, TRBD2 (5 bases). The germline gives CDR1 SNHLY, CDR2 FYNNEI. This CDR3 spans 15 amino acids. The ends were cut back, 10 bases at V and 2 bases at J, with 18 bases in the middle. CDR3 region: CATSTRGGTYNEQFF. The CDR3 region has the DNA TGTGCCACGAGCACCCGGGGTGGTACCTACAATGAGCAGTTCTTC.

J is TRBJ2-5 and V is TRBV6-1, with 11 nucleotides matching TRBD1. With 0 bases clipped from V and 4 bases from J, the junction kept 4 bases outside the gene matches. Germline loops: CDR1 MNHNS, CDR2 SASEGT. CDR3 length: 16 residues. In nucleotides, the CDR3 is TGTGCCAGCAGTGAAGCGGACAGGGGGCGAAGAGAGACCCAGTACTTC. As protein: CASSEADRGRRETQYF.